This T cell receptor (beta chain) was captured by sequencing in a study of technical replicates of blood from several donors. Generated by immunoSEQ multiplex PCR, the TCRdb table keeps only in-frame clones and is missing some. The repertoire holds around 70,000 clones, with approximately 96% as singletons. This TCR was recovered from a human donor in good health. Specimen: T cells isolated from PBMCs.

For the CDR3, the DNA is TGTGCCAGCAGCTCGACTAGCAACATTCAGTACTTC. Amino acids: CASSSTSNIQYF. V and J are TRBV11-3 and TRBJ2-4; 7 nucleotides line up with TRBD2. Per the germline V gene, CDR1 is SGHNT and CDR2 is YENEEA. CDR3 size: 12 residues. The V segment lost 4 bases and the J segment 7 bases; nucleotides outside the gene matches: 1. Looking up the rest from reference TRBV11-3 and TRBJ2-4 gives the full variable domain: EAGVVQSPRYKIIEKKQPVAFWCNPISGHNTLYWYLQNLGQGPELLIRYENEEAVDDSQLPKDRFSAERLKGVDSTLKIQPAELGDSAVYLCASSSTSNIQYFGAGTRLSVL.